These 24 T cell receptor beta chains came from one sample sequenced in a study of T cell responses to AZD1222 COVID-19 vaccine. Sequencing was performed with immunoSEQ multiplex PCR; in TCRdb, only in-frame clones are kept and a portion is missing. There are roughly 50,000 clones in the sample; roughly nine tenths occur only once, and around 2% lies in the top ten. The starting material was peripheral blood, obtained on day 0 of AZD1222 vaccination. The receptors were gathered from an adult in good health.

The chain links TRBV23-1 to TRBJ2-3; 9 bases map to TRBD2. TRBV23-1 is treated as an ORF (open reading frame) with a function not yet certain. V lost 4 bases to trimming and J lost 2 bases; unmatched junction nucleotides: 4. There are 15 residues in the CDR3. The CDR3 bases are TGCGCCAGCAGTCGGGCTAGCGGGAACACAGATACGCAGTATTTT. It specifies CASSRASGNTDTQYF.

The V gene is TRBV30, the J gene TRBJ2-7, with TRBD1 matching over 10 bases. The CDR3 is 14 amino acids. Germline V gene sequence: CDR1 GTSNPN, CDR2 SVGIG (reference sequence). With 3 bases clipped from V and 3 bases from J, the junction kept 5 bases outside the gene matches. Written as DNA, the CDR3 is TGTGCCTGGAGCCGGGACAGGGGTTACTACGAGCAGTACTTC. Its protein is CAWSRDRGYYEQYF.

The gene calls are TRBV2 and TRBJ2-7, with 10 bases fitting TRBD2. The CDR3 is 14 residues long. Germline V gene data show CDR1 as SNHLY and CDR2 as FYNNEI. The V segment lost 3 bases and the J segment 11 bases; nucleotides outside the gene matches: 10. The CDR3 sequence is CASSDWSSGSGEYF. In DNA, the CDR3 is TGTGCCAGCAGTGATTGGTCTAGCGGGAGCGGGGAGTACTTC.

V usage is TRBV19 and J usage is TRBJ1-2, with TRBD1 matching 7 bases. This CDR3 has 13 amino acids. Looked up from germline, CDR1 is LNHDA and CDR2 is SQIVND (reference sequence). The junction had 4 bases not matched to a gene; V was cut back by 3 bases and J by 6 bases. CDR3 protein: CASSIGQANGYTF. Written as DNA, the CDR3 is TGTGCCAGTAGTATTGGACAGGCAAATGGCTACACCTTC.

This clone was seen a handful of times. The chain uses TRBV10-3 and TRBJ1-2; TRBD1 agrees at 7 bases. CDR1 and CDR2 from the germline V gene are ENHRY and SYGVKD. V was pared by 6 bases and J by 8 bases, with 9 bases of the junction left unmatched. This CDR3 region has 13 residues. CDR3 coding DNA: TGTGCCATCAGCCCAGACAGGGTTGGGGGCTACACCTTC. Protein: CAISPDRVGGYTF.

V usage is TRBV10-3 and J usage is TRBJ1-1, with 9 bases lining up with TRBD1. The V segment lost 5 bases and the J segment 1 base; nucleotides outside the gene matches: 5. CDR3 size: 15 residues. Germline CDR1 is ENHRY and CDR2 is SYGVKD. CDR3 sequence reads: CAISLRQGENTEAFF. In nucleotides, the CDR3 is TGTGCCATCAGTTTGCGACAGGGGGAGAACACTGAAGCTTTCTTT.

This clone was counted between two and nine times. This rearrangement joins TRBV19 to TRBJ2-7; 8 nucleotides align to TRBD2. CDR1 LNHDA and CDR2 SQIVND come from the germline V gene (reference sequence). This CDR3 has 15 residues. The trim removed 7 bases at V and 3 bases at J, leaving 11 bases unmatched. The CDR3 region is CASTPGGTRSYEQYF. CDR3 coding DNA: TGTGCCAGTACCCCAGGAGGGACTAGGAGCTACGAGCAGTACTTC.

The genes are TRBV28 and TRBJ1-1; TRBD1 is a possible D gene (5 bases). V was shortened by 9 bases and J by 4 bases, with 12 bases between the two germline ends. The CDR3 runs to 12 residues. Germline values: CDR1 MDHEN, CDR2 SYDVKM. The DNA of the CDR3 is TGTGCCAGTCGACAGACCCTCACTGAAGCTTTCTTT. Its protein is CASRQTLTEAFF.

This clone was picked up one time. The rearrangement joins TRBV28 to TRBJ2-7; 11 bases agree with TRBD2. The CDR3 contains 17 residues. Germline assignment: CDR1 MDHEN and CDR2 SYDVKM. With 5 bases clipped from V and 5 bases from J, the junction kept 14 bases outside the gene matches. In DNA form, the CDR3 reads TGTGCCAGCAGTCAAGCCGGACTAGCGGGTATTTGGGACGAGCAGTACTTC. This sequence encodes CASSQAGLAGIWDEQYF.

The genes are TRBV6-1 and TRBJ1-5, with 7 bases matching TRBD1. This CDR3 has 14 residues. Per the germline V gene, CDR1 is MNHNS and CDR2 is SASEGT. The junction had 6 bases not matched to a gene; V was cut back by 3 bases and J by 7 bases. CDR3 region: CASSETGFSQPQHF. In DNA form, the CDR3 reads TGTGCCAGCAGTGAGACAGGGTTTTCGCAGCCCCAGCATTTT.

The chain links TRBV2 to TRBJ2-3; 7 bases fit TRBD2. The CDR3 spans 14 residues. Germline-derived CDR1 and CDR2 are SNHLY and FYNNEI. Losses at the gene ends were 1 base for V and 6 bases for J; bases not matched to a gene: 4. In nucleotides, the CDR3 is TGTGCCAGCAGTGAAGGACTAGCTGTGGATACGCAGTATTTT. It translates to CASSEGLAVDTQYF.

This chain connects TRBV5-1 to TRBJ2-6; possible D gene TRBD1, 5 bases. This CDR3 has 16 amino acids. Germline V gene data show CDR1 as SGHRS and CDR2 as YFSETQ. Trimming pared 4 bases from V and 2 bases from J, leaving 13 bases between. The CDR3 DNA sequence: TGCGCCAGCAGCCTGGAACAGGCCACTGGGGCCAACGTCCTGACTTTC. It translates to CASSLEQATGANVLTF.

The chain uses TRBV3-1 (or the pseudogene TRBV3-2) and TRBJ2-1; D is possibly TRBD2 (6 bases). V was shortened by 5 bases and J by 4 bases, with 15 bases between the two germline ends. CDR3 size: 15 residues. Looked up from germline, CDR1 is LGHDT and CDR2 is YNNKEL (reference sequence). CDR3 nucleotides: TGTGCCAGCAGCTCGACTAGATTGGTGTACAATGAGCAGTTCTTC. Protein sequence: CASSSTRLVYNEQFF.

This clone was recorded a few times. Here the CDR3 DNA reads TGTGCCAGCAGTTGGGGGCGGGGAGAGACCCAGTACTTC. This sequence encodes CASSWGRGETQYF. The V gene is TRBV5-6, the J gene TRBJ2-5; tentatively, D is TRBD1 or TRBD2 (6 bases each). V shed 5 bases and J shed 4 bases, with 12 bases lying between them. The CDR3 has 13 residues. Looked up from germline, CDR1 is SGHDT and CDR2 is YYEEEE.

The chain employs TRBV6-4 and TRBJ1-5; tentatively, D is TRBD1 (6 bases). V lost 4 bases, J lost 6 bases, and 13 bases lay in between. The CDR3 has 14 residues. The germline gives CDR1 MRHNA, CDR2 SNTAGT. The CDR3 DNA is TGTGCCAGCAGTGCCTCAGGGGATGTTCAGCCCCAGCATTTT. Encoded protein: CASSASGDVQPQHF.

The V call is TRBV27, the J call TRBJ2-1; the D is unclear. The ends were cut back, 0 bases at V and 6 bases at J, with 3 bases in the middle. The germline V gene has CDR1 MNHEY and CDR2 SMNVEV (reference sequence). This CDR3 comprises 12 residues. This CDR3 reads CASSLSGNEQFF. The CDR3 nucleotides read TGTGCCAGCAGTTTATCGGGCAATGAGCAGTTCTTC.

The chain couples TRBV6-2 or TRBV6-3 to TRBJ1-5; 9 bases line up with TRBD1. Germline CDR1 and CDR2: MNHEY and SVGEGT. Trimming took 1 base from V and 7 from J; bases not matched to a gene: 5. This CDR3 comprises 15 residues. The CDR3 spells CASSYLDRGRQPQHF. In DNA, the CDR3 is TGTGCCAGCAGTTACTTAGACAGGGGGAGGCAGCCCCAGCATTTT.

This chain connects TRBV28 to TRBJ2-7; D is undetermined. The V gene's germline CDR1 is MDHEN and CDR2 SYDVKM. The CDR3 loop spans 13 amino acids. The V and J ends lost 1 base and 3 bases respectively, with 7 bases between them. As DNA, the CDR3 is TGTGCCAGCAGTTTATTGACGATCTACGAGCAGTACTTC. It yields the protein CASSLLTIYEQYF.

The genes are TRBV5-1 and TRBJ1-4, with D unresolved. Trimming cost V 4 bases and J 3 bases, with 16 bases left between them. Germline V CDR1 and CDR2: SGHRS, YFSETQ. The CDR3 has 16 residues. The CDR3: CASSASTYGANEKLFF. Written as DNA, the CDR3 is TGCGCCAGCAGCGCGAGCACATACGGGGCTAATGAAAAACTGTTTTTT.

The rearrangement joins TRBV27 to TRBJ2-5, with TRBD2 matching 14 bases. CDR3 size: 19 residues. Trimming at V came to 2 bases and at J to 5 bases, leaving 13 bases not matched to a gene. Germline V lookup: CDR1 MNHEY, CDR2 SMNVEV (reference sequence). The CDR3 protein is CASSLRYGLAGGNRETQYF. The CDR3 coding sequence is TGTGCCAGCAGTTTAAGATACGGACTAGCGGGAGGTAATAGGGAGACCCAGTACTTC.

This rearrangement joins TRBV19 to TRBJ2-6, with a weak D call TRBD1 (5 bases). Germline V gene sequence: CDR1 LNHDA, CDR2 SQIVND (reference sequence). This CDR3 is 19 amino acids long. The ends were cut back, 3 bases at V and 13 bases at J, with 31 bases in the middle. CDR3 bases: TGTGCCAGTAGTATGGGCTGGTTTCGCGCAGGGCCTTCAAAGGTTGTCCTGACTTTC. This sequence encodes CASSMGWFRAGPSKVVLTF.

The rearrangement uses TRBV5-5 and TRBJ1-6; D gene unclear. Trimming took 2 bases from V and 7 from J, leaving 10 bases between them. The CDR3 loop spans 14 amino acids. Germline V gene data show CDR1 as SGHKS and CDR2 as YYEKEE (reference sequence). The CDR3 protein is CASSFVSENSPLHF. The CDR3 bases are TGTGCCAGCAGCTTCGTTTCTGAGAATTCACCCCTCCACTTT.

This chain uses TRBV27 with TRBJ2-1; 11 nucleotides agree with TRBD2. Germline assignment: CDR1 MNHEY and CDR2 SMNVEV (reference sequence). The CDR3 totals 15 residues. V shed 8 bases, J shed 0 bases, and the junction held 3 bases outside the gene matches. CDR3 sequence reads: CASLAGGRSYNEQFF. The CDR3 coding sequence is TGTGCCAGCTTAGCGGGAGGGCGCTCCTACAATGAGCAGTTCTTC.

This clone occurred once. V usage is TRBV3-1 (or the pseudogene TRBV3-2) and J usage is TRBJ1-3; 7 positions match TRBD1. Germline V gene data show CDR1 as LGHDT and CDR2 as YNNKEL (reference sequence). The trim removed 1 base at V and 4 bases at J, leaving 1 base unmatched. The CDR3 runs to 14 residues. CDR3 coding DNA: TGTGCCAGCAGCCAAGGACAGGGAGGAAACACCATATATTTT. Its protein is CASSQGQGGNTIYF.